The TCR beta chain described here comes from a study of cytomegalovirus exposure and HLA in healthy donors. Study-level background: The same platform was used for the 120 validation repertoires and the 600 to 850 first-cohort repertoires, a later analysis reported. General study findings and limits: Under in vitro conditions, a few CMV-associated chains were confirmed as specific for CMV antigens.

The germline V gene encodes CDR1 SGHVS and CDR2 FQNEAQ. This CDR3 region has 13 residues. J gave up 12 bases and V 5 bases, and 7 bases lay outside the gene matches. Assay used: immunoSEQ multiplex PCR; TCRdb lists only in-frame clones, some missing. This table has hundreds of thousands of clones, 86% appearing once. Points on this clone: The antigen is undetermined.

The source material was PBMCs. The sequence derives from a woman under 30 in good health and CMV-seronegative. This sequence joins TRBV7-8 and TRBJ1-2; 12 positions agree with TRBD1. The chain's CDR3 is CASSAEGQGAHTF. The CDR3 region has the DNA TGTGCCAGCAGCGCCGAGGGACAGGGGGCCCACACCTTC.